These 21 T cell receptor beta chains were all obtained from the same sample, sequenced in a study of cytomegalovirus exposure and HLA in healthy donors. Researchers ran the PCR with 60 Vbeta and 13 Jbeta primers. Only in-frame clones appear in the TCRdb table, and some are missing; sequencing was by immunoSEQ multiplex PCR. In the table there are around 140,000 clones, 65% to 85% of which are singletons. The sequenced sample was PBMCs. Receptors originate from a man aged 50 to 59 in good health and CMV-seronegative.

V is TRBV5-1 and J is TRBJ2-1; 7 bases are a match to TRBD1. This CDR3 spans 16 amino acids. The V gene's germline CDR1 is SGHRS and CDR2 YFSETQ. The V gene end was trimmed by 4 bases and the J gene end by 9 bases; junction bases not matched to a gene: 16. The CDR3 sequence: CASSPGQALLLGEQFF. CDR3 nucleotides: TGCGCCAGCAGCCCCGGACAGGCCCTTTTACTTGGTGAGCAGTTCTTC.

This clone was counted a few times. The chain is built from TRBV6-5 and TRBJ1-2; 10 nucleotides line up with TRBD1. This CDR3 has 15 amino acids. V was clipped by 0 bases and J by 8 bases; unmatched bases: 6. Germline V gene data show CDR1 as MNHEY and CDR2 as SVGAGI. The chain's CDR3 is CASSYSWDRGDGYTF. DNA of the CDR3: TGTGCCAGCAGTTACTCATGGGACAGGGGAGACGGCTACACCTTC.

The chain is built from TRBV4-2 and TRBJ2-1, with TRBD2 identical over 7 bases. Per germline, CDR1 LGHNA and CDR2 YNFKEQ. There are 16 residues in the CDR3. V was pared by 4 bases and J by 9 bases, with 15 bases of the junction left unmatched. The CDR3 DNA reads TGTGCCAGCAGCCCGGTAGCGGGTAAATCTGGAATTGAGCAGTTCTTC. Its protein product is CASSPVAGKSGIEQFF.

This rearrangement joins TRBV10-1 to TRBJ2-7; TRBD1 agrees at 7 bases. With V trimmed by 2 bases and J by 7 bases, 5 bases remained unmatched. The CDR3 spans 13 residues. Germline CDR1 is WNHNN and CDR2 is SYGVQD (reference sequence). CDR3 residues: CASSERQGLEQYF. The CDR3 bases are TGCGCCAGCAGTGAGAGACAGGGTTTGGAGCAGTACTTC.

A remark on this clone: At one of its ends the junction is not consistent with the germline gene, which may arise from a read error. The chain recombines TRBV28 with TRBJ1-2; D not certain. The CDR3 sequence is 15 residues long. Germline-derived CDR1 and CDR2 are MDHEN and SYDVKM. CDR3 in amino acids: CASSFRSATNYGYTF. The DNA of the CDR3 is TGTGCCAGCAGTTTTAGGTCAGCAACTAATTATGGCTACACCTTC.

This clone came up once. V is TRBV2 and J is TRBJ1-1, with 8 bases matching TRBD1. This CDR3 comprises 14 residues. Germline CDR1 is SNHLY and CDR2 is FYNNEI. V gave up 4 bases and J gave up 7 bases; unmatched junction bases: 8. Here the CDR3 DNA reads TGTGCCAGCAGTGTCAGGACAGGGAGGGGTGAAGCTTTCTTT. Translating it yields CASSVRTGRGEAFF. Full variable domain (rest looked up from reference TRBV2 and TRBJ1-1): EPEVTQTPSHQVTQMGQEVILRCVPISNHLYFYWYRQILGQKVEFLVSFYNNEISEKSEIFDDQFSVERPDGSNFTLKIRSTKLEDSAMYFCASSVRTGRGEAFFGQGTRLTVV.

V and J are TRBV6-1 and TRBJ2-5; 7 bases match TRBD1. The trim removed 4 bases at V and 2 bases at J, leaving 13 bases unmatched. Germline V gene lookup returns CDR1 MNHNS and CDR2 SASEGT. The CDR3 length is 17 residues. Here the CDR3 reads CASSAPTRGIVQETQYF. The DNA for the CDR3 is TGTGCCAGCAGTGCACCGACCAGGGGGATCGTTCAAGAGACCCAGTACTTC.

This clone has more than one count but fewer than ten. The missing conserved phenylalanine or tryptophan at the end of this CDR3 makes a read error likely. The DNA is omitted, as the CDR3 cannot be located on it reliably, and the CDR3 follows TCRdb's listing. The chain carries TRBV1 and TRBJ2-7; TRBD2 is the table's D call and was not checked against the DNA. TRBV1 is designated a pseudogene. The CDR3 is 11 amino acids long, termini counted. The CDR3 loop reads CTSSHLGGEPL.

The V and J genes are TRBV5-4 and TRBJ2-7; TRBD2 aligns across 11 bases. The CDR3 is 15 residues long. V was pared by 4 bases and J by 0 bases, with 3 bases of the junction left unmatched. In germline, CDR1 is SGHNT, CDR2 YYREEE (reference sequence). The CDR3 reads CASSVGLAVSYEQYF. In DNA form, the CDR3 reads TGTGCCAGCAGCGTGGGACTAGCGGTCTCCTACGAGCAGTACTTC.

This clone was counted only a few times. V gene TRBV4-1 combines with J gene TRBJ2-7; 11 bases are shared with TRBD2. Looked up from germline, CDR1 is MGHRA and CDR2 is YSYEKL. V lost 5 bases to trimming and J lost 0 bases; unmatched junction nucleotides: 6. CDR3 length equals 16 residues. CDR3 sequence (DNA): TGCGCCAGCAGCAAGACTAGCGGGACATCCTCCTACGAGCAGTACTTC. This sequence encodes CASSKTSGTSSYEQYF.

This clone was picked up a small number of times. The rearrangement links TRBV19 to TRBJ1-5, with 7 nucleotides matching TRBD1. The CDR3 contains 17 residues. The junction had 20 bases not matched to a gene; V was cut back by 6 bases and J by 9 bases. CDR1 LNHDA and CDR2 SQIVND come from the germline V gene (reference sequence). CDR3 loop: CASSSPPGTDHGGPQHF. As DNA, the CDR3 is TGTGCCAGTAGCTCACCCCCCGGGACAGACCATGGGGGGCCCCAGCATTTT.

The chain links TRBV27 to TRBJ2-5, with TRBD1 matching 8 bases. V shed 4 bases and J 5 bases; nucleotides not matched to a gene: 0. Germline V gives CDR1 MNHEY, CDR2 SMNVEV (reference sequence). CDR3 size: 12 residues. CDR3 DNA: TGTGCCAGCAGTTGGGACAGGGAGACCCAGTACTTC. This sequence encodes CASSWDRETQYF.

The rearrangement links TRBV2 to TRBJ1-2, with 9 bases identical to TRBD1. The CDR3 has 14 residues. The V gene end was trimmed by 7 bases and the J gene end by 4 bases; junction bases not matched to a gene: 7. Germline assignment: CDR1 SNHLY and CDR2 FYNNEI. The CDR3 loop reads CASTRQGGSYGYTF. The CDR3 coding sequence is TGTGCCAGCACTAGACAGGGGGGTAGCTATGGCTACACCTTC.

This chain joins TRBV30 and TRBJ1-2, with D possibly being TRBD1 (5 bases). The CDR3 loop spans 11 amino acids. Trimming stripped 5 bases from V and 4 bases from J, with 8 bases between. The V gene's germline CDR1 is GTSNPN and CDR2 SVGIG (reference sequence). The CDR3 region has the DNA TGTGCCTGGGACCAGGGCTATGGCTACACCTTC. Translated, it gives CAWDQGYGYTF.

This clone was recorded a few times. This sequence joins TRBV5-1 and TRBJ1-1; D might be TRBD1 (6 bases). The germline CDR1 and CDR2 sequences are SGHRS and YFSETQ. Trimming took 9 bases from V and 0 from J, leaving 12 bases between them. CDR3 length equals 13 residues. CDR3 loop: CATRTVLNTEAFF. The CDR3 region has the DNA TGCGCCACGCGGACAGTTTTGAACACTGAAGCTTTCTTT.

This chain connects TRBV15 to TRBJ1-1; 9 nucleotides match TRBD1. CDR3 length: 13 amino acids. The V gene's germline CDR1 is LNHNV and CDR2 YYDKDF (reference sequence). J was trimmed by 4 bases and V by 3 bases; bases with no gene match: 0. The CDR3 sequence: CATSRGQGTEAFF. The CDR3 coding sequence is TGTGCCACCAGCAGGGGACAGGGCACTGAAGCTTTCTTT.

This clone was recorded once. This CDR3 fails to terminate in the conserved phenylalanine or tryptophan, so it likely reflects a read error. Because the CDR3's place on the DNA is in doubt, the DNA is left out and the CDR3 is given as listed by TCRdb. This chain's CDR3 is CASSSLASGLPVY. The chain is built from TRBV7-9 and TRBJ2-7; TRBD2 is the table's D call, not checked against the DNA. In germline, CDR1 is SEHNR, CDR2 FQNEAQ (reference sequence). A total of 13 residues make up the CDR3, ends included.

The chain is built from TRBV25-1 and TRBJ2-6; weak D call: TRBD1 (6 bases). Germline loops: CDR1 MGHDK, CDR2 SYGVNS. CDR3 length: 16 amino acids. V lost 5 bases and J 2 bases, leaving 13 bases between the germline ends. The CDR3 bases are TGTGCCAGCAGTCACCCAGGGGATGCTGGGGCCAACGTCCTGACTTTC. It yields the protein CASSHPGDAGANVLTF.

This chain links TRBV6-1 with TRBJ2-5; a possible D gene is TRBD2 (6 bases). With 3 bases removed from V and 7 bases from J, the gap between germline ends came to 15 bases. CDR3 length: 14 amino acids. The germline V gene has CDR1 MNHNS and CDR2 SASEGT. The DNA of the CDR3 is TGTGCCAGCAGTGAGGGAGGCCTTGAGGGGACCCAGTACTTC. Amino acids: CASSEGGLEGTQYF.

The chain employs TRBV5-1 and TRBJ2-7, with D possibly matching TRBD2 (6 bases). Trimming left V 1 base short and J 2 bases short, with 22 bases between. CDR3 length: 18 amino acids. Looked up from germline, CDR1 is SGHRS and CDR2 is YFSETQ. CDR3 nucleotide sequence: TGCGCCAGCAGCTTGCGACTGCTGGGGGAAGCGGGTCCCTACGAGCAGTACTTC. It codes for CASSLRLLGEAGPYEQYF. Supplemented by reference TRBV5-1 and TRBJ2-7, the full variable domain reads KAGVTQTPRYLIKTRGQQVTLSCSPISGHRSVSWYQQTPGQGLQFLFEYFSETQRNKGNFPGRFSGRQFSNSRSEMNVSTLELGDSALYLCASSLRLLGEAGPYEQYFGPGTRLTVT.

The rearrangement uses TRBV7-8 and TRBJ2-7, with D perhaps matching TRBD2 (5 bases). Germline-derived CDR1 and CDR2 are SGHVS and FQNEAQ. The CDR3 is 15 amino acids. The V and J ends lost 3 bases and 5 bases respectively, with 17 bases between them. The CDR3 protein is CASSFTVELAHEQYF. In nucleotides, the CDR3 is TGTGCCAGCAGCTTCACTGTCGAGCTAGCCCACGAGCAGTACTTC.